The clone carrying this T cell receptor (beta chain) turned up a few times. No antigen is known for it. The data derive from a study of T cell repertoires in cytomegalovirus infection. Study details: TCR beta signatures that were public indicated CMV infection and matching HLA type. Study-wide results and caveats: The ex vivo response was dominated by HLA-C-restricted CMV-specific TCR beta clonotypes. Cumulated frequencies of public TCR beta families served to identify carriers of CMV plus the relevant HLA.

Per the germline V gene, CDR1 is LNHDA and CDR2 is SQIVND (reference sequence). This CDR3 has 14 amino acids. Trimming shortened V by 5 bases and J by 10 bases, and 15 bases separated the two germline ends. TCRdb re-called the reads with MiXCR, one entry per CDR3 protein. The sample contains 490,000 or so distinct CDR3 sequences, approximately 10% of which appear only once. This rearrangement joins TRBV19 to TRBJ1-6, with a weak D call TRBD1 (5 bases). The sequence was collected from a human donor in good health (CMV status not recorded). Some clones in this sample may be carry-over from other donors' samples. The sequencing input was PBMCs. The CDR3 bases are TGTGCCAGTAGTCTCCTGGGGGGTCGATCACCCCTCCACTTT. Translating gives CASSLLGGRSPLHF.